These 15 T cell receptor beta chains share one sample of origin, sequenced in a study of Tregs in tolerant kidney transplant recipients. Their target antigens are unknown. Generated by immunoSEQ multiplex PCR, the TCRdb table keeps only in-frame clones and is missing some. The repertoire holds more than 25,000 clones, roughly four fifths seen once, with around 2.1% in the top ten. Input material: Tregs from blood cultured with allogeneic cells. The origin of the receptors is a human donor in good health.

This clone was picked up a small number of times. The CDR3: CASRLTSGADTQYF. CDR3 nucleotides: TGTGCCAGCAGGCTGACTAGCGGGGCTGATACGCAGTATTTT. V is TRBV6-5 and J is TRBJ2-3; 11 bases are a match to TRBD2. Germline V gene lookup returns CDR1 MNHEY and CDR2 SVGAGI. The CDR3 has 14 residues. Trimming at V came to 6 bases and at J to 6 bases, leaving 5 bases not matched to a gene.

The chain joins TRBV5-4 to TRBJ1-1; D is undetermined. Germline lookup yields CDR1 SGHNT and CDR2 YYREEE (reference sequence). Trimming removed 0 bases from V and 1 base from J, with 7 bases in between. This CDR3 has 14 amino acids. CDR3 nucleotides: TGTGCCAGCAGCTTGGCCCCGGGGAACACTGAAGCTTTCTTT. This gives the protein CASSLAPGNTEAFF.

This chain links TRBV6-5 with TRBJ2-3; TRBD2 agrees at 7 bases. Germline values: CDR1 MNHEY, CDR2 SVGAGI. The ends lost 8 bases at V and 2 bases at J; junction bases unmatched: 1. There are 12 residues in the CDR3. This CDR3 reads CASGRDTDTQYF. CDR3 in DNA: TGTGCCAGCGGGAGGGACACAGATACGCAGTATTTT.

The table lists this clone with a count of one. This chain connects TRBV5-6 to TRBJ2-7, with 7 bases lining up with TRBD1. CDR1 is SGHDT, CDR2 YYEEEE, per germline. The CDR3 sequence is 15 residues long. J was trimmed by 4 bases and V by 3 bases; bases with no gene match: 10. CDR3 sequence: CASSSPRQGQYEQYF. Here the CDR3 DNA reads TGTGCCAGCAGCTCCCCTCGACAGGGACAGTACGAGCAGTACTTC.

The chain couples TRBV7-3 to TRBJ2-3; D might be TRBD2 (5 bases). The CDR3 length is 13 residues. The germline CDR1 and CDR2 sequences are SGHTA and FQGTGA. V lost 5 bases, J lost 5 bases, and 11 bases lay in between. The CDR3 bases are TGTGCCAGCAGCCCGCACCGGGAAGATACGCAGTATTTT. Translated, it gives CASSPHREDTQYF.

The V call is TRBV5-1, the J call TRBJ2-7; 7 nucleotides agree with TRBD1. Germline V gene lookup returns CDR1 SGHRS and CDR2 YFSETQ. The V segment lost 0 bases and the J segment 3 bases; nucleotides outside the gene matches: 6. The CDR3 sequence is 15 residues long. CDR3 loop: CASSLGDRVYYEQYF. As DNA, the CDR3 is TGCGCCAGCAGCTTGGGGGACAGAGTATACTACGAGCAGTACTTC.

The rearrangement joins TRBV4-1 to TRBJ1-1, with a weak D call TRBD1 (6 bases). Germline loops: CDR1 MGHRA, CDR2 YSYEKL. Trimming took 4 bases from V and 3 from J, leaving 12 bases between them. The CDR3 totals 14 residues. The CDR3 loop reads CASSLTTGYTEAFF. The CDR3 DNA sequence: TGCGCCAGCAGCCTAACAACAGGGTACACTGAAGCTTTCTTT.

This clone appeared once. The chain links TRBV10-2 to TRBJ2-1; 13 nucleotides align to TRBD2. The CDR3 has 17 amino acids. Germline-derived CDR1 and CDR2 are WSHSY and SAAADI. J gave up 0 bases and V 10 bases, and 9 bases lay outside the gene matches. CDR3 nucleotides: TGCGCCACCGCCGGGACTAGCGGGGTCAGCTCCTACAATGAGCAGTTCTTC. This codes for CATAGTSGVSSYNEQFF.

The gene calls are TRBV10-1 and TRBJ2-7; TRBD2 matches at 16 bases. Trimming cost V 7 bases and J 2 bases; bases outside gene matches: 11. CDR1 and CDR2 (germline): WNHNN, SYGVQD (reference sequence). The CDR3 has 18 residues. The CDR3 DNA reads TGCGCCAGCACCAACACGGGACTAGCGGGAGGGTTAACCTACGAGCAGTACTTC. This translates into CASTNTGLAGGLTYEQYF.

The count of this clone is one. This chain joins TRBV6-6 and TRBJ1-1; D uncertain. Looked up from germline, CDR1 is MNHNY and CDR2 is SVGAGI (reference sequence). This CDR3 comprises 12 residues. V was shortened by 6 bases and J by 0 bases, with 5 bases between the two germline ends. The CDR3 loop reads CASRGMNTEAFF. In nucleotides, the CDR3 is TGTGCCAGCAGGGGAATGAACACTGAAGCTTTCTTT.

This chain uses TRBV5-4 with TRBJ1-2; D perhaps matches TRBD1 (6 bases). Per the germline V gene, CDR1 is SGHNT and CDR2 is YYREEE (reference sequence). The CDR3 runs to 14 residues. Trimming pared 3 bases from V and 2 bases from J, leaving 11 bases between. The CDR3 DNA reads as TGTGCCAGCAGCTATGGACAGCAAAACTATGGCTACACCTTC. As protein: CASSYGQQNYGYTF.

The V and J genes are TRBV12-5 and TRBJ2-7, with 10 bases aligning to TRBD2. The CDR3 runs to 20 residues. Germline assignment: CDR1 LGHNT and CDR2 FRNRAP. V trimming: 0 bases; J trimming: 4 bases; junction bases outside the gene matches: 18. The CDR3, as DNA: TGTGCTAGTGGTTTGGTGCGGCTAGCGGGGGACAAACCCGGGGCTTACGAGCAGTACTTC. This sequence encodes CASGLVRLAGDKPGAYEQYF.

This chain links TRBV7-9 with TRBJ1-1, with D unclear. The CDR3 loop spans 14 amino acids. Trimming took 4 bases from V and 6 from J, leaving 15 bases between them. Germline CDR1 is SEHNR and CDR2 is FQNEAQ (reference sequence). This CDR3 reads CASSYTTVVAEAFF. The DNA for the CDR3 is TGTGCCAGCAGCTACACCACGGTTGTCGCTGAAGCTTTCTTT.

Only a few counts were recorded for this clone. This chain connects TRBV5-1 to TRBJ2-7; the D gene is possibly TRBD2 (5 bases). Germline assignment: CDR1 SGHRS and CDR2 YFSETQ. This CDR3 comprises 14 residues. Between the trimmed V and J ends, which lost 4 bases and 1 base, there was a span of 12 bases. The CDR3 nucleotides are TGCGCCAGCAGCCTCAGCGGACGTTCCTACGAGCAGTACTTC. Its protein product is CASSLSGRSYEQYF.

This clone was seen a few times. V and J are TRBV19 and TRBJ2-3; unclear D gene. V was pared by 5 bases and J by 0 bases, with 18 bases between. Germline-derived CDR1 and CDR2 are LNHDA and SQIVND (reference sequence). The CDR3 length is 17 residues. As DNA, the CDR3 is TGTGCCAGTAGTGCCCGTGAGCCATTTACTAGCACAGATACGCAGTATTTT. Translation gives CASSAREPFTSTDTQYF.